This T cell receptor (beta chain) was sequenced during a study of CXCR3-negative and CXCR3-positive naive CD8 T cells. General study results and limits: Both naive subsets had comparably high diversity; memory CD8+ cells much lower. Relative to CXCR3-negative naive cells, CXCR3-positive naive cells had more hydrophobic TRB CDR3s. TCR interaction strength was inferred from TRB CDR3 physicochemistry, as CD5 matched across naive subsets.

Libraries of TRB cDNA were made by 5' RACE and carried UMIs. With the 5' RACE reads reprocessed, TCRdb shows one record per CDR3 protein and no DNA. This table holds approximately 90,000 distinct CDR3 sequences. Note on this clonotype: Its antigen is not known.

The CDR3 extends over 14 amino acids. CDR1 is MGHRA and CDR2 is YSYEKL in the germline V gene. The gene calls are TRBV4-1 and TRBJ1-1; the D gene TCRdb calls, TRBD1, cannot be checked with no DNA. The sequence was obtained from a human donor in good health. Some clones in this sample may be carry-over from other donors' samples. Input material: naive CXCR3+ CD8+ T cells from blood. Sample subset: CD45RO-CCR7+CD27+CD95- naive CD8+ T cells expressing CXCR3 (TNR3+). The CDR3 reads CASSHGTGYTEAFF.